This entry lists 5 T cell receptor beta chains sequenced from one sample in a study of siplizumab effects on memory and regulatory T cells. The table came from immunoSEQ multiplex PCR; TCRdb's copy has only in-frame clones and leaves some out. The data show 70,000 or so clones, roughly nine tenths seen once. Sequenced material: CD8+ T cells sorted from blood. The receptor source for this set is a human donor in good health.

The J gene is TRBJ2-3, the V gene TRBV7-8, with TRBD1 matching over 9 bases. There are 18 residues in the CDR3. The junction had 13 bases not matched to a gene; V was cut back by 4 bases and J by 2 bases. Germline CDR1 is SGHVS and CDR2 is FQNEAQ. The chain's CDR3 is CASSSGQGGGDFTDTQYF. In DNA, the CDR3 is TGTGCCAGCAGCTCGGGACAGGGCGGAGGGGATTTCACAGATACGCAGTATTTT.

This clone was observed once. V and J are TRBV4-1 and TRBJ2-5, with D possibly being TRBD1 or TRBD2 (7 bases each). The V gene lost 4 bases and the J gene lost 2 bases, with 11 bases spanning the gap. In germline, CDR1 is MGHRA, CDR2 YSYEKL. The CDR3 totals 14 residues. CDR3 region: CASSPQGGQETQYF. In DNA, the CDR3 is TGCGCCAGCAGCCCCCAGGGGGGGCAAGAGACCCAGTACTTC.

This clone has just one count. The rearrangement joins TRBV7-9 to TRBJ2-7, with 13 bases identical to TRBD2. The V gene end was trimmed by 1 base and the J gene end by 5 bases; junction bases not matched to a gene: 2. CDR1 is SEHNR and CDR2 is FQNEAQ in the germline V gene (reference sequence). The CDR3 has 15 amino acids. The CDR3 protein is CASSLDGLAGDEQYF. DNA for the CDR3: TGTGCCAGCAGCTTAGACGGACTAGCGGGAGACGAGCAGTACTTC.

V is TRBV7-6 and J is TRBJ2-3; 9 bases map to TRBD2. The CDR3 contains 17 residues. Germline CDR1 is SGHVS and CDR2 is FNYEAQ. The ends lost 1 base at V and 4 bases at J; junction bases unmatched: 9. CDR3 region: CASSLEARGGRSDTQYF. CDR3 nucleotides: TGTGCCAGCAGCTTAGAGGCGCGGGGGGGCCGCTCAGATACGCAGTATTTT.

The chain uses TRBV5-4 and TRBJ2-2, with D possibly being TRBD1 (6 bases). CDR1 is SGHNT and CDR2 is YYREEE in the germline V gene (reference sequence). The CDR3 is 13 residues long. The V end was cut by 2 bases, the J end by 6 bases, with 8 bases between. CDR3 residues: CASSFWGPGELFF. In DNA form, the CDR3 reads TGTGCCAGCAGCTTTTGGGGGCCCGGGGAGCTGTTTTTT.